Following are 9 T cell receptor beta chains from one sample sequenced in a study of cytomegalovirus exposure and HLA in healthy donors (dated by TCRdb to about 2017). The library was obtained by the immunoSEQ multiplex PCR assay. For the multiplex PCR, a mixture combining 60 forward primers for TCR Vbeta segments and 13 reverse primers for TCR Jbeta segments was used. TCRdb took over this immuneACCESS table, retaining in-frame rearrangements with V and J assigned. Such tables are incomplete; in checked studies, under half of the missing clones stem from an unresolved V gene, and the remainder is unexplained. The sample table shows some 130,000 clones, and about 80% are seen once. The top ten clones comprise around 2% of the sample. Sequencing input: PBMCs. Receptors originate from a man aged 25-45 years in good health and CMV-seronegative.

This chain uses TRBV2 with TRBJ1-6; D not resolved. Germline V gene sequence: CDR1 SNHLY, CDR2 FYNNEI. The ends were cut back, 3 bases at V and 9 bases at J, with 9 bases in the middle. This CDR3 contains 13 residues. For the CDR3, the DNA is TGTGCCAGCAGTGAGGCAGGACTTTCACCCCTCCACTTT. Translated, it gives CASSEAGLSPLHF.

V and J are TRBV5-4 and TRBJ2-3, with TRBD2 matching over 7 bases. The CDR3 extends over 16 amino acids. V gave up 1 base and J gave up 4 bases; unmatched junction bases: 9. CDR1 and CDR2 from the germline V gene are SGHNT and YYREEE (reference sequence). Written as DNA, the CDR3 is TGTGCCAGCAGCTTGCCCAGCGGGAAATTCGCAGATACGCAGTATTTT. It specifies CASSLPSGKFADTQYF.

V gene TRBV30 combines with J gene TRBJ1-5; no firm D call. Trimming removed 2 bases at V and 4 bases at J, with 9 bases between. Germline lookup yields CDR1 GTSNPN and CDR2 SVGIG (reference sequence). The CDR3 totals 13 residues. The CDR3 is CAWSPDTNQPQHF. The CDR3 coding sequence is TGTGCCTGGAGTCCCGACACAAATCAGCCCCAGCATTTT.

The V gene is TRBV21-1, the J gene TRBJ1-5; TRBD1, as called in the table, went unchecked against the DNA. TRBV21-1 is flagged as a pseudogene. The CDR3 sequence is 17 residues long. CDR3 DNA: TGTGCCAGCAAACGAGGCCAGCCAGGGGCGAATAATCAGCCCCAGCATTTT. It encodes CASKRGQPGANNQPQHF.

V usage is TRBV7-9 and J usage is TRBJ2-5; 7 nucleotides line up with TRBD2. V gave up 5 bases and J gave up 5 bases; unmatched junction bases: 11. Germline V gene lookup returns CDR1 SEHNR and CDR2 FQNEAQ (reference sequence). This CDR3 has 15 residues. The CDR3 region is CASSRVGLVGETQYF. CDR3 in DNA: TGTGCCAGCAGCCGAGTCGGACTAGTCGGGGAGACCCAGTACTTC.

This clone was seen only a few times. DNA for the CDR3: TGTGCCAGCAGTTACGATCAAATCGAGGCGTACGAGCAGTACTTC. As protein: CASSYDQIEAYEQYF. This chain uses TRBV6-5 with TRBJ2-7; D remains unclear. The germline CDR1 and CDR2 sequences are MNHEY and SVGAGI. V lost 2 bases and J 4 bases, leaving 15 bases between the germline ends. The CDR3 totals 15 residues.

This clone was seen only a few times. The J gene is TRBJ2-7, the V gene TRBV6-5, with D perhaps matching TRBD1 (6 bases). The CDR3 consists of 15 residues. CDR1 is MNHEY and CDR2 is SVGAGI in the germline V gene. Trimming shortened V by 2 bases and J by 1 base, and 12 bases separated the two germline ends. This CDR3 reads CASSYGWGPSYEQYF. The CDR3 DNA is TGTGCCAGCAGTTACGGCTGGGGGCCTTCCTACGAGCAGTACTTC.

V is TRBV6-6 and J is TRBJ2-2, with 8 positions matching TRBD2. Germline CDR1 and CDR2: MNHNY and SVGAGI (reference sequence). The CDR3 covers 15 residues. V trimming: 2 bases; J trimming: 5 bases; junction bases outside the gene matches: 4. CDR3 coding DNA: TGTGCCAGCAGTTACCGGACTAGCAGGACCGGGGAGCTGTTTTTT. Its protein product is CASSYRTSRTGELFF.

The rearrangement joins TRBV5-1 to TRBJ2-3, with 10 bases aligning to TRBD2. The germline V gene has CDR1 SGHRS and CDR2 YFSETQ. The CDR3 length is 16 residues. J was trimmed by 1 base and V by 2 bases; bases with no gene match: 4. Written as DNA, the CDR3 is TGCGCCAGCAGCTTCAGCGGGAGGGATGGCACAGATACGCAGTATTTT. Its protein product is CASSFSGRDGTDTQYF. Full variable domain (missing parts from reference TRBV5-1 and TRBJ2-3): KAGVTQTPRYLIKTRGQQVTLSCSPISGHRSVSWYQQTPGQGLQFLFEYFSETQRNKGNFPGRFSGRQFSNSRSEMNVSTLELGDSALYLCASSFSGRDGTDTQYFGPGTRLTVL.